This T cell receptor (beta chain) appears in the sequencing data of a study of T cells in pancreatic ductal adenocarcinoma. Selected pancreatic ductal adenocarcinoma patients had undergone surgery without neoadjuvant therapy. The CDR3 extends over 15 amino acids. Germline loops: CDR1 SNHLY, CDR2 FYNNEI. V shed 6 bases and J shed 4 bases, with 15 bases lying between them. Data came from immunoSEQ multiplex PCR; TCRdb stores just in-frame clones and leaves some out. The data show roughly 16,000 clones, with around nine tenths seen just once and 0.94% held by the top ten. Whole-study findings and limits: This surgical cohort overrepresents the minority presenting with early-stage disease. No significant tumor-blood clonality difference; means were about 0.1 and 0.07. Blood had more productive templates and about 8-fold more unique clonotypes than tumor. Tumor-versus-blood clonality comparisons may be biased toward lower tumor diversity.

In the case of this clone: What it binds is unknown.

J is TRBJ2-2 and V is TRBV2, with D perhaps matching TRBD2 (7 bases). The source material was PBMCs. The sequence was collected from a human donor with pancreatic ductal adenocarcinoma. Written as DNA, the CDR3 is TGTGCCAGCAGGGGATTAGGGGGGGGCACCGGGGAGCTGTTTTTT. Amino acid sequence: CASRGLGGGTGELFF.